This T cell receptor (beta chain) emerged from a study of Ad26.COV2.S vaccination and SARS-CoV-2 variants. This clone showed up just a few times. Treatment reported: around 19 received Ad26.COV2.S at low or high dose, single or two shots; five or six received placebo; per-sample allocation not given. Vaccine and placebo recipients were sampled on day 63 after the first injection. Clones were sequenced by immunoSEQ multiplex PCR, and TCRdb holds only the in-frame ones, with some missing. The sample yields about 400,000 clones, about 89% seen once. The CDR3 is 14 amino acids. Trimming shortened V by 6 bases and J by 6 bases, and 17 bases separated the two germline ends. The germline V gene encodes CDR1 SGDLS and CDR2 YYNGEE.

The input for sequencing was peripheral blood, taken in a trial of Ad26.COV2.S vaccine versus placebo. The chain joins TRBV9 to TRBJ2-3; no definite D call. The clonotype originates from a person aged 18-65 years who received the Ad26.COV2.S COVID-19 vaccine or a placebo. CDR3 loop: CASTEALSSDTQYF. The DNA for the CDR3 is TGTGCCAGCACCGAAGCCCTGTCCAGCGATACGCAGTATTTT.